The rows below give T cell receptor beta chains drawn from one sample of a study of post-analysis software for immune sequencing data. In TCRdb, the PCR reads were re-called with MiXCR into one record per CDR3 protein. The sample has about 770,000 distinct CDR3 sequences, roughly 46% seen once; the top ten hold over 4.5%. Sequencing was performed on blood. These receptors were taken from a girl aged 10-17 years with multiple sclerosis. Both conserved end residues are part of each CDR3. The order of the fields is D gene, clone size, J gene, V gene, CDR3 protein, CDR3 DNA. The D gene is left open where the match is weak. Not every row has a clone size; where given, it reads once, few, many or a size class.

. | . | TRBJ1-1 | TRBV29-1 | CSVVGSGTEAFF | TGCAGCGTTGTCGGTTCTGGGACTGAAGCTTTCTTT
TRBD2 | . | TRBJ2-1 | TRBV20-1 | CSASRLAAYNEQFF | TGCAGTGCTAGCAGACTAGCGGCCTACAATGAGCAGTTCTTC
. | . | TRBJ2-4 | TRBV9 | CASSVLAKNIQYF | TGTGCCAGCAGCGTACTAGCCAAAAACATTCAGTACTTC
. | few | TRBJ1-2 | TRBV7-2 | CASSLSPQGLPYGYTF | TGTGCCAGCAGCTTATCCCCCCAGGGCCTCCCTTATGGCTACACCTTC
TRBD2 | . | TRBJ2-1 | TRBV7-9 | CASSLGTSGVYNEQFF | TGTGCCAGCAGCTTAGGTACTAGCGGAGTCTACAATGAGCAGTTCTTC
. | few | TRBJ2-1 | TRBV5-1 | CASSSDGNYNEQFF | TGCGCCAGCAGCTCCGACGGAAACTACAATGAGCAGTTCTTC
TRBD2 | . | TRBJ2-1 | TRBV24-1 | CATSGGRAVYNEQFF | TGTGCCACCAGTGGCGGGAGGGCTGTATACAATGAGCAGTTCTTC
. | . | TRBJ2-1 | TRBV4-3 | CASSQPPGYEQFF | TGCGCCAGCAGCCAACCACCAGGGTATGAGCAGTTCTTC
. | . | TRBJ1-2 | TRBV10-3 | CAIRESIEAGGYTF | TGTGCCATCAGGGAGTCGATCGAGGCCGGGGGCTACACCTTC
. | . | TRBJ2-3 | TRBV3-1 | CASSQDVVMSSTDTQYF | TGTGCCAGCAGCCAAGATGTTGTGATGAGTAGCACAGATACGCAGTATTTT
. | . | TRBJ2-2 | TRBV25-1 | CASLLGPGGELFF | TGTGCCAGCCTTCTCGGTCCGGGGGGGGAGCTGTTTTTT
TRBD2 | . | TRBJ2-3 | TRBV13 | CASSSQGLAEFFSTDTQYF | TGTGCCAGCAGCTCCCAGGGACTAGCGGAGTTCTTTAGCACAGATACGCAGTATTTT
TRBD1 | few | TRBJ2-7 | TRBV27 | CASSRSRTGGGLDYEQYF | TGTGCCAGCAGTAGGTCCCGGACAGGGGGGGGACTTGATTACGAGCAGTACTTC
TRBD2 | . | TRBJ2-5 | TRBV6-1 | CASSEEGGPGGTQYF | TGTGCCAGCAGTGAAGAGGGAGGGCCTGGAGGGACCCAGTACTTC
TRBD2 | . | TRBJ2-5 | TRBV7-9 | CASSYHRGGQETQYF | TGTGCCAGCAGCTACCATCGGGGGGGGCAAGAGACCCAGTACTTC
TRBD2 | . | TRBJ2-3 | TRBV12-3/TRBV12-4 | CASSPLYGREPTDTQYF | TGTGCCAGCAGCCCTTTATATGGGAGGGAGCCCACAGATACGCAGTATTTT
TRBD2 | few | TRBJ2-2 | TRBV4-3 | CASSQDRTSGNTGELFF | TGCGCCAGCAGCCAAGATCGAACTAGCGGGAACACCGGGGAGCTGTTTTTT
TRBD2 | few | TRBJ2-7 | TRBV7-2 | CASSLMRETPSYEQYF | TGTGCCAGCAGCTTGATGCGGGAGACACCCTCCTACGAGCAGTACTTC
. | once | TRBJ2-1 | TRBV7-8 | CASSWGVEAPDEQFF | TGTGCCAGCTCATGGGGGGTTGAAGCCCCCGATGAGCAGTTCTTC
. | . | TRBJ2-7 | TRBV7-2 | CASSLGTAASSYEQYF | TGTGCCAGCAGCTTGGGTACGGCGGCCAGCTCCTACGAGCAGTACTTC
TRBD2 | few | TRBJ2-3 | TRBV20-1 | CSASRLAGITDTQYF | TGCAGTGCTAGTAGGCTAGCGGGGATCACAGATACGCAGTATTTT
. | . | TRBJ2-3 | TRBV28 | CASTLNKGLGTDTQYF | TGTGCCAGCACCTTAAACAAGGGTCTTGGAACAGATACGCAGTATTTT
. | . | TRBJ2-3 | TRBV10-3 | CAVRGDTQYF | TGTGCCGTCCGGGGAGATACGCAGTATTTT
. | . | TRBJ1-4 | TRBV3-1 | CASSLNPFGNEKLFF | TGTGCCAGCAGCCTAAACCCATTTGGCAATGAAAAACTGTTTTTT
. | . | TRBJ2-7 | TRBV7-9 | CASSYPLDGTRDTYEQYF | TGTGCCAGCAGCTACCCACTTGACGGCACCCGGGACACCTACGAGCAGTACTTC
. | . | TRBJ2-4 | TRBV20-1 | CSARDMTREYF | TGCAGTGCTAGAGATATGACGAGGGAGTACTTC
TRBD1 | . | TRBJ2-7 | TRBV24-1 | CATSDPRDRAYEQYF | TGTGCCACCAGTGACCCCAGAGACAGGGCCTACGAGCAGTACTTC
TRBD1 | . | TRBJ1-3 | TRBV7-8 | CATRQGDSGNTIYF | TGTGCCACCAGACAGGGGGACTCTGGAAACACCATATATTTT
. | . | TRBJ1-5 | TRBV24-1 | CATSDFQSYQPQHF | TGTGCCACCAGTGATTTTCAGAGTTATCAGCCCCAGCATTTT
. | . | TRBJ1-2 | TRBV10-3 | CAISVSALGHYGYTF | TGTGCCATCAGTGTGTCAGCCCTAGGACACTATGGCTACACCTTC
TRBD1 | . | TRBJ2-1 | TRBV6-1 | CASRGEGFRRGPGIWYNEQFF | TGTGCCAGCAGGGGAGAAGGATTCCGCAGGGGGCCGGGGATTTGGTACAATGAGCAGTTCTTC
. | . | TRBJ2-5 | TRBV7-9 | CASSADPGLEETQYF | TGTGCCAGCAGCGCAGACCCGGGACTGGAAGAGACCCAGTACTTC
. | . | TRBJ2-5 | TRBV6-5 | CASRTLGLTETQYF | TGTGCCAGCAGGACCCTGGGATTGACGGAGACCCAGTACTTC
. | few | TRBJ1-2 | TRBV7-2 | CASSLAGGNEVYYGYTF | TGTGCCAGCAGCTTAGCGGGGGGGAACGAGGTATACTATGGCTACACCTTC
TRBD2 | . | TRBJ2-7 | TRBV9 | CASSAELAGEYEQYF | TGTGCCAGCAGCGCCGAACTAGCGGGAGAGTACGAGCAGTACTTC
. | . | TRBJ2-1 | TRBV6-1 | CASRDPEGDTRPYNEQFF | TGTGCCAGCAGGGACCCCGAAGGGGACACCCGACCCTACAATGAGCAGTTCTTC
. | . | TRBJ2-7 | TRBV7-2 | CASSATGNEQYF | TGTGCCAGCAGCGCGACAGGAAACGAGCAGTACTTC
TRBD1 | . | TRBJ2-7 | TRBV7-2 | CASSLERQGWQYF | TGTGCCAGCAGCTTGGAACGACAGGGTTGGCAGTACTTC
. | few | TRBJ2-5 | TRBV9 | CASSVGDSPWEQYF | TGTGCCAGCAGCGTAGGAGACAGTCCATGGGAGCAGTACTTC
. | . | TRBJ2-2 | TRBV29-1 | CSVKRAAGNTGELFF | TGCAGCGTGAAGCGGGCTGCCGGAAACACCGGGGAGCTGTTTTTT
. | . | TRBJ1-2 | TRBV29-1 | CSVEGSLGGYTF | TGCAGCGTTGAGGGATCCCTCGGTGGCTACACCTTC
. | . | TRBJ1-6 | TRBV28 | CASTEGDSPLHF | TGTGCCAGCACCGAAGGGGATTCACCCCTCCACTTT